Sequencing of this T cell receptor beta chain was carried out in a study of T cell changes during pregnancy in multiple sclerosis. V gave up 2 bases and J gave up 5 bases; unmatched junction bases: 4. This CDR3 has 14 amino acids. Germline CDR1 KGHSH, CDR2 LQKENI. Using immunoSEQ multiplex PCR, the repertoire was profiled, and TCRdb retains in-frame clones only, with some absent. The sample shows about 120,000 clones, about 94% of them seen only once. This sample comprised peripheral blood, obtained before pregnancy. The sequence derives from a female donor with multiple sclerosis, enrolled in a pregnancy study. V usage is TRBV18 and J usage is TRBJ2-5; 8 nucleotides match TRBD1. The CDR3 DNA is TGTGCCAGCTCACCAACAGGGGGATGGGAGACCCAGTACTTC. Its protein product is CASSPTGGWETQYF.